This is a list of T cell receptor beta chains from one sample in a study of T cell repertoires in cytomegalovirus infection. TCRdb re-called the reads through MiXCR, storing one row per CDR3 protein. The sample consists of some 310,000 distinct CDR3 sequences, just under 25% of them appearing once. These receptors lack a known antigen. The sample here was cultured PBMCs, taken from culture after CMV antigen stimulation. The source is a human donor in good health (CMV status not recorded). Some clones in this sample may be carry-over from other donors' samples. Each CDR3 is given with its conserved first and last residue. D genes are given only for firm matches.

d_call cdr3_length v_call cdr3_aa
TRBD1 14 TRBV19 CASSIAQGGYGYTF
- 14 TRBV7-9 CASSSQSTNEKLFF
- 16 TRBV29-1 CSVEEGARGSQETQYF
- 15 TRBV10-3 CAGRQEILKGNTIYF
TRBD1 14 TRBV6-2/TRBV6-3 CASKTGGANYGYTF
TRBD1 15 TRBV12-3/TRBV12-4 CASSLGTGVRQPQHF
TRBD2 14 TRBV10-3 CAISGREDTGELFF
- 15 TRBV24-1 CATSDPGPIYNEQFF
TRBD2 15 TRBV5-4 CASSLGTRGEETQYF
TRBD2 16 TRBV15 CATSRTTSGSYNEQFF
- 12 TRBV9 CASSAVGNEQYF
TRBD2 17 TRBV6-2/TRBV6-3 CASISTEASGGIYEQYF
- 14 TRBV7-2 CASSLGPRLGEQYF
TRBD1 15 TRBV6-5 CASSWGQISTDTQYF
- 15 TRBV28 CASSSPLGGGETQYF
TRBD2 14 TRBV19 CASSDRLALDTQYF
TRBD1 15 TRBV19 CASSGGTGQKNIQYF
- 11 TRBV28 CASSTTGPQFF
- 13 TRBV12-3/TRBV12-4 CASRGPGDQPQHF
- 13 TRBV5-6 CASSSFRVETQYF
- 13 TRBV7-3 CASNTRPGDTQYF
TRBD2 15 TRBV7-2 CASSLALGLAYEQYF
TRBD2 16 TRBV14 CASNVSPGTRYNEQFF
TRBD1 15 TRBV7-9 CASSLIQGARTEAFF
TRBD2 18 TRBV9 CASSVDGGSLVFGGEQYF
TRBD1 15 TRBV7-2 CASSSGQGAMGTQYF
- 15 TRBV6-1 CASSQQRLSTDTQYF
- 14 TRBV19 CASTQWLQGRGYTF